The clone carrying this TCR beta chain was observed a single time. No antigen is known for it. Donors ranged from about 6 to 95 years old and were healthy Caucasians in Russia. Per sample, no less than 5.5 micrograms of total RNA were extracted. Through a sample-barcoded 5' primer and a J-beta primer mix, a second PCR was run for about 6 to 11 cycles. A template-switch adaptor with 12 random nucleotides tagged each cDNA molecule. TCRdb re-derived calls from the 5' RACE reads in MiXCR, one entry per CDR3 protein. The data contain 1.2 million to 1.5 million distinct CDR3 sequences, approximately 59% of them singletons. Trimming shortened V by 1 base and J by 8 bases, and 7 bases separated the two germline ends. The CDR3 covers 13 residues. The V gene's germline CDR1 is SGHDT and CDR2 YYEEEE. The sample comes from a study of blood T cells in healthy people across ages. Study-wide results and limits: A roughly linear age-dependent decrease characterized TCR beta diversity per million T cells.

Sequences were obtained from blood. The clonotype originates from a young man in good health. The chain has TRBV5-6 and TRBJ2-6; D remains ambiguous. DNA for the CDR3: TGTGCCAGCAGCTTGTGGGGTCCCAACGTCCTGACTTTC. Protein sequence: CASSLWGPNVLTF.